The rows below give T cell receptor beta chains drawn from one sample of a study of technical replicates of blood from a few donors. Repertoires were generated with immunoSEQ multiplex PCR, while TCRdb's copy carries only in-frame clones and drops some. This table holds tens of thousands of clones, roughly 98% found once. The sequenced sample was T cells isolated from PBMCs. Receptors originate from a human donor in good health. Each CDR3 is given with its conserved first and last residue. The D gene is left open where the match is weak. The size field is filled for only some rows; it gives once, few, many or a size class.

v_gene: TRBV10-3; abundance: .; j_gene: TRBJ1-2; d_gene: .; CDR3nt: TGTGCCATCAGTGCCGGGGGGCAGGGAGGAACCTATGGCTACACCTTC; CDR3aa: CAISAGGQGGTYGYTF
v_gene: TRBV6-1; abundance: .; j_gene: TRBJ1-2; d_gene: .; CDR3nt: TGTGCCAGCAGTGAGGCCGATCAAGTGGTCTATGGCTACACCTTC; CDR3aa: CASSEADQVVYGYTF
v_gene: TRBV4-1; abundance: .; j_gene: TRBJ2-3; d_gene: TRBD2; CDR3nt: TGCGCCAGCAGCCTGTGGACTAGTAGCACAGATACGCAGTATTTT; CDR3aa: CASSLWTSSTDTQYF
v_gene: TRBV29-1; abundance: .; j_gene: TRBJ1-4; d_gene: .; CDR3nt: TGCAGCGTCACAAGGGAGAGCGAAAAACTGTTTTTT; CDR3aa: CSVTRESEKLFF
v_gene: TRBV27; abundance: once; j_gene: TRBJ2-7; d_gene: .; CDR3nt: TGTGCCAGCTCTTTGGGGGCCTTGAGCTCCTACGAGCAGTACTTC; CDR3aa: CASSLGALSSYEQYF
v_gene: TRBV5-1; abundance: .; j_gene: TRBJ2-7; d_gene: .; CDR3nt: TGCGCCAGCAGCTTGGGACAGGGACTCTACGAGCAGTACTTC; CDR3aa: CASSLGQGLYEQYF
v_gene: TRBV2; abundance: once; j_gene: TRBJ1-5; d_gene: TRBD1; CDR3nt: TGTGCCAGCAGTCCCGGGACAGTTAGCAATCAGCCCCAGCATTTT; CDR3aa: CASSPGTVSNQPQHF
v_gene: TRBV10-3; abundance: .; j_gene: TRBJ1-2; d_gene: .; CDR3nt: TGTGCCATCAAGCGGACTAACTATGGCTACACCTTC; CDR3aa: CAIKRTNYGYTF
v_gene: TRBV6-5; abundance: .; j_gene: TRBJ1-2; d_gene: .; CDR3nt: TGTGCCAGCAGTTACTTCCGGGTCTCTAACTATGGCTACACCTTC; CDR3aa: CASSYFRVSNYGYTF
v_gene: TRBV6-6; abundance: .; j_gene: TRBJ2-7; d_gene: TRBD2; CDR3nt: TGTGCCAGCAGTTACGGGGCGGGAGGCTCCTACGAGCAGTACTTC; CDR3aa: CASSYGAGGSYEQYF
v_gene: TRBV5-1; abundance: .; j_gene: TRBJ1-1; d_gene: .; CDR3nt: TGCGCCAGCAGCTTGCGTGGGGGACTTACTGAAGCTTTCTTT; CDR3aa: CASSLRGGLTEAFF
v_gene: TRBV7-9; abundance: .; j_gene: TRBJ1-1; d_gene: .; CDR3nt: TGTGCCAGCAGCCGAGAAACGGGCACTGAAGCTTTCTTT; CDR3aa: CASSRETGTEAFF
v_gene: TRBV6-1; abundance: .; j_gene: TRBJ2-1; d_gene: TRBD1; CDR3nt: TGTGCCAGCAGTGACCCCCTTCAGGGGGCCCTACGATCCAATGAGCAGTTCTTC; CDR3aa: CASSDPLQGALRSNEQFF
v_gene: TRBV6-6; abundance: .; j_gene: TRBJ2-2; d_gene: TRBD2; CDR3nt: TGTGCCAGCAAGCGGGGATTGAACACCGGGGAGCTGTTTTTT; CDR3aa: CASKRGLNTGELFF
v_gene: TRBV21-1; abundance: .; j_gene: TRBJ1-6; d_gene: .; CDR3nt: TGTGCCAGCAACGTAGGAGGGATACTCAATTCACCCCTCCACTTT; CDR3aa: CASNVGGILNSPLHF
v_gene: TRBV6-5; abundance: .; j_gene: TRBJ2-1; d_gene: .; CDR3nt: TGTGCCAGCAGTTACGGCGGGATGGATATTGAGCAGTTCTTC; CDR3aa: CASSYGGMDIEQFF
v_gene: TRBV2; abundance: once; j_gene: TRBJ1-2; d_gene: TRBD1; CDR3nt: TGTGCCAGCACCAGGGACAGAAAAAGGGGCTACACCTTC; CDR3aa: CASTRDRKRGYTF
v_gene: TRBV7-9; abundance: .; j_gene: TRBJ2-7; d_gene: TRBD1; CDR3nt: TGTGCCAGCAAAATGGGACAGGGATCCTACGAGCAGTACTTC; CDR3aa: CASKMGQGSYEQYF
v_gene: TRBV4-1; abundance: .; j_gene: TRBJ2-3; d_gene: .; CDR3nt: TGCGCCAGCACCACAAGATCAGACTATAGCACAGATACGCAGTATTTT; CDR3aa: CASTTRSDYSTDTQYF
v_gene: TRBV5-1; abundance: .; j_gene: TRBJ2-1; d_gene: .; CDR3nt: TGCGCCAGCAGCTTCGGTCCCGGTGAGCAGTTCTTC; CDR3aa: CASSFGPGEQFF
v_gene: TRBV28; abundance: once; j_gene: TRBJ2-2; d_gene: .; CDR3nt: TGTGCCAGCCGTCCAGCGAACACCGGGGAGCTGTTTTTT; CDR3aa: CASRPANTGELFF
v_gene: TRBV5-1; abundance: .; j_gene: TRBJ2-7; d_gene: TRBD2; CDR3nt: TGCGCCAGCAGCTTAGCGGGAGGAGCCTACGAGCAGTACTTC; CDR3aa: CASSLAGGAYEQYF
v_gene: TRBV27; abundance: .; j_gene: TRBJ1-1; d_gene: .; CDR3nt: TGTGCCAGCAGTTTCCAGGACTATTCCACTGAAGCTTTCTTT; CDR3aa: CASSFQDYSTEAFF
v_gene: TRBV18; abundance: once; j_gene: TRBJ2-2; d_gene: TRBD1; CDR3nt: TGTGCCAGCTCACCGTATGGGACAGGGTCGAACACCGGGGAGCTGTTTTTT; CDR3aa: CASSPYGTGSNTGELFF
v_gene: TRBV28; abundance: .; j_gene: TRBJ1-2; d_gene: .; CDR3nt: TGTGCCAGCAGTTTACCGGCACGGGGGGGGGTATATGGCTACACCTTC; CDR3aa: CASSLPARGGVYGYTF
v_gene: TRBV2; abundance: once; j_gene: TRBJ2-5; d_gene: .; CDR3nt: TGTGCCAGCAGTGAAGGAGGTCTGCGGGTCGGGGAGACCCAGTACTTC; CDR3aa: CASSEGGLRVGETQYF
v_gene: TRBV5-4; abundance: .; j_gene: TRBJ2-7; d_gene: .; CDR3nt: TGTGCCAGCAGCTTGTCTAGGGGGATGGGTGAGCAGTACTTC; CDR3aa: CASSLSRGMGEQYF
v_gene: TRBV9; abundance: .; j_gene: TRBJ2-5; d_gene: .; CDR3nt: TGTGCCAGCAGCGTAGGGGACACCCGTCAAGAGACCCAGTACTTC; CDR3aa: CASSVGDTRQETQYF
v_gene: TRBV2; abundance: .; j_gene: TRBJ1-2; d_gene: .; CDR3nt: TGTGCCAGCAGTGACTACGGTAACTATGGCTACACCTTC; CDR3aa: CASSDYGNYGYTF
v_gene: TRBV28; abundance: once; j_gene: TRBJ1-2; d_gene: TRBD1; CDR3nt: TGTGCCAGCAGACGACAGGGATCAGATGGCTACACCTTC; CDR3aa: CASRRQGSDGYTF
v_gene: TRBV9; abundance: .; j_gene: TRBJ2-3; d_gene: TRBD2; CDR3nt: TGTGCCAGCAGCGTAGAAGCGGGGGGTCGCACAGATACGCAGTATTTT; CDR3aa: CASSVEAGGRTDTQYF
v_gene: TRBV5-1; abundance: .; j_gene: TRBJ2-5; d_gene: TRBD1; CDR3nt: TGCGCCAGCAGCTTGTTGACAGGGGATGAGACCCAGTACTTC; CDR3aa: CASSLLTGDETQYF
v_gene: TRBV5-1; abundance: .; j_gene: TRBJ1-2; d_gene: TRBD1; CDR3nt: TGCGCCAGTACTACAGGGGATTTGGACTATGGCTACACCTTC; CDR3aa: CASTTGDLDYGYTF
v_gene: TRBV5-4; abundance: .; j_gene: TRBJ2-7; d_gene: .; CDR3nt: TGTGCCAGCAGCCCCAACGGCGGGATAGGGTCCTACGAGCAGTACTTC; CDR3aa: CASSPNGGIGSYEQYF
v_gene: TRBV29-1; abundance: .; j_gene: TRBJ2-3; d_gene: TRBD2; CDR3nt: TGCAGCGTTGAATGGGGGGGTCGGGGCACAGATACGCAGTATTTT; CDR3aa: CSVEWGGRGTDTQYF
v_gene: TRBV28; abundance: .; j_gene: TRBJ2-7; d_gene: TRBD1; CDR3nt: TGTGCCAGCAGTTTATTCGGACAGGGGGACTACGAGCAGTACTTC; CDR3aa: CASSLFGQGDYEQYF
v_gene: TRBV9; abundance: .; j_gene: TRBJ2-2; d_gene: TRBD2; CDR3nt: TGTGCCAGCAGCGTAGCGGCGGGAGATTGGCAGGTAGCCGGGGAGCTGTTTTTT; CDR3aa: CASSVAAGDWQVAGELFF
v_gene: TRBV2; abundance: .; j_gene: TRBJ2-7; d_gene: .; CDR3nt: TGTGCCAGCAACGGACAGTTACACGAGCAGTACTTC; CDR3aa: CASNGQLHEQYF
v_gene: TRBV6-1; abundance: .; j_gene: TRBJ1-1; d_gene: TRBD1; CDR3nt: TGTGCCAGCAGCCTCAGTGGACAGGTTCATGAAGCTTTCTTT; CDR3aa: CASSLSGQVHEAFF
v_gene: TRBV5-4; abundance: .; j_gene: TRBJ1-4; d_gene: TRBD1; CDR3nt: TGTGCCAGCAGCTTGCAGGGGGGAGGTGAAAAACTGTTTTTT; CDR3aa: CASSLQGGGEKLFF
v_gene: TRBV7-9; abundance: .; j_gene: TRBJ2-5; d_gene: .; CDR3nt: TGTGCCAGCAGCTTAGCGCTAGGGGTTGAGACCCAGTACTTC; CDR3aa: CASSLALGVETQYF
v_gene: TRBV5-1; abundance: .; j_gene: TRBJ2-2; d_gene: .; CDR3nt: TGCGCCAGCAGCTCATCGAACACCGGGGAGCTGTTTTTT; CDR3aa: CASSSSNTGELFF
v_gene: TRBV25-1; abundance: .; j_gene: TRBJ1-5; d_gene: .; CDR3nt: TGTGCCAGCAGTGGCAGATATCAGCCCCAGCATTTT; CDR3aa: CASSGRYQPQHF
v_gene: TRBV19; abundance: .; j_gene: TRBJ1-1; d_gene: .; CDR3nt: TGTGCCAGTAGTGCCCGACAGGTCCCCTTTCCCCGTTTT; CDR3aa: CASSARQVPFPRF
v_gene: TRBV9; abundance: .; j_gene: TRBJ1-2; d_gene: .; CDR3nt: TGTGCCAGCATCCACCGGGCCCAGGGCGGCTACACCTTC; CDR3aa: CASIHRAQGGYTF
v_gene: TRBV28; abundance: .; j_gene: TRBJ2-7; d_gene: .; CDR3nt: TGTGCCAGCAGTTCCGGACAGATCTCCTACGAGCAGTACTTC; CDR3aa: CASSSGQISYEQYF